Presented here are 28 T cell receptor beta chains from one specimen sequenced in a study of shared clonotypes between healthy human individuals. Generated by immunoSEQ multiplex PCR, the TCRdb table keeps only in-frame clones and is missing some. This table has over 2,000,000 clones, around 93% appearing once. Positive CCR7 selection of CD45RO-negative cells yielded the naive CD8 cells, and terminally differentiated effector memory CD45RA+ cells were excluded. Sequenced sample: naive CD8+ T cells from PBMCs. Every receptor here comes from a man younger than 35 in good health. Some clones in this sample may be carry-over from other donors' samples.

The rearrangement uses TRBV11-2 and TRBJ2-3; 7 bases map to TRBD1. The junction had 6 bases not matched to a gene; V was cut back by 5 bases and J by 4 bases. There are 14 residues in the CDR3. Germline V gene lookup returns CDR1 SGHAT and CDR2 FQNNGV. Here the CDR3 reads CASSPDRAPDTQYF. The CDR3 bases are TGTGCCAGCAGCCCCGACAGGGCTCCAGATACGCAGTATTTT.

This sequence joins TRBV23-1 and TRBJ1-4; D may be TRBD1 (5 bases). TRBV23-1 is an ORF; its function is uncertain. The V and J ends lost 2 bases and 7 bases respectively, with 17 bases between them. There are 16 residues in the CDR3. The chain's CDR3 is CASSQADQGGREKLFF. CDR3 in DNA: TGCGCCAGCAGTCAAGCCGACCAGGGCGGGCGTGAAAAACTGTTTTTT.

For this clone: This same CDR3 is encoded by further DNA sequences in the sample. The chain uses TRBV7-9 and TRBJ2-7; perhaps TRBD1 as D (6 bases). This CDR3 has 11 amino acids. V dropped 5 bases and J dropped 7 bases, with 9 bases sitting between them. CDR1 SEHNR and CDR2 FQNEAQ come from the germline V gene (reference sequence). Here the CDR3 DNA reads TGTGCCAGCAGCCCCGGGACAGAGCAGTACTTC. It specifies CASSPGTEQYF. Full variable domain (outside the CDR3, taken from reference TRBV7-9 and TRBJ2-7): DTGVSQNPRHKITKRGQNVTFRCDPISEHNRLYWYRQTLGQGPEFLTYFQNEAQLEKSRLLSDRFSAERPKGSFSTLEIQRTEQGDSAMYLCASSPGTEQYFGPGTRLTVT.

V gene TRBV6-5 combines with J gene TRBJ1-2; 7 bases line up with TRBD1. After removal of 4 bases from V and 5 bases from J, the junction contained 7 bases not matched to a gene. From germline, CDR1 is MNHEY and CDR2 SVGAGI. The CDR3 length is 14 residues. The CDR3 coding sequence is TGTGCCAGCAGTTTAGACAGGGAAGGTTATGGCTACACCTTC. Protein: CASSLDREGYGYTF.

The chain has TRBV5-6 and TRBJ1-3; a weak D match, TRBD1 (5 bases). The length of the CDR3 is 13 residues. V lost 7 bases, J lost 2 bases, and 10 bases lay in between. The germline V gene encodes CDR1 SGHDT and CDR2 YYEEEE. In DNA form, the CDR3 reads TGTGCCAGCGGGGGTAGTCCTGGAAACACCATATATTTT. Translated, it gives CASGGSPGNTIYF.

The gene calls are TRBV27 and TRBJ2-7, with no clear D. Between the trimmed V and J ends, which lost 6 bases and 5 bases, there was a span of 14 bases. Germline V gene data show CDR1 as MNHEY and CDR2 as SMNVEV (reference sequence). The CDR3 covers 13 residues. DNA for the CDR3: TGTGCCAGCAGAGTAGGCCATCTGGACGAGCAGTACTTC. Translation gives CASRVGHLDEQYF.

The CDR3 region is CASSPGGALWGYTF. DNA of the CDR3: TGTGCCAGCAGCCCTGGGGGGGCTCTCTGGGGCTACACCTTC. This chain uses TRBV5-6 with TRBJ1-2; D possibly corresponds to TRBD1 (6 bases). This CDR3 is built from 14 residues. The germline V and J ends were trimmed by 4 bases and 8 bases, with 18 bases remaining between them. CDR1 is SGHDT and CDR2 is YYEEEE in the germline V gene.

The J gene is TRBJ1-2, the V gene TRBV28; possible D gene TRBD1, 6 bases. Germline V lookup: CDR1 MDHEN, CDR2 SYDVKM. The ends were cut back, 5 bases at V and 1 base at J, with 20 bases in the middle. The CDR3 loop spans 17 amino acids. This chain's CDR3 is CASSGVGPGHHNYGYTF. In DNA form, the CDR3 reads TGTGCCAGCAGTGGAGTGGGACCGGGACACCATAACTATGGCTACACCTTC.

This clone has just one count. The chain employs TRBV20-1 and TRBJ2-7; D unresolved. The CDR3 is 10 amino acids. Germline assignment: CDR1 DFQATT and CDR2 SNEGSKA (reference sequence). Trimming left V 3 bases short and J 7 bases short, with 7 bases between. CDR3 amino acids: CSASMWEQYF. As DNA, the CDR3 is TGCAGTGCTAGTATGTGGGAGCAGTACTTC.

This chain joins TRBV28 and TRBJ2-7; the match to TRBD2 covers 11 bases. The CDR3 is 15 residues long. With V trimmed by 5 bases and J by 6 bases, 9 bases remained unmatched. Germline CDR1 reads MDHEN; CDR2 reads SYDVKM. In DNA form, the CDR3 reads TGTGCCAGCAGTGAAGTGACTAGCGGGATTGGCGAGCAGTACTTC. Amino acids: CASSEVTSGIGEQYF.

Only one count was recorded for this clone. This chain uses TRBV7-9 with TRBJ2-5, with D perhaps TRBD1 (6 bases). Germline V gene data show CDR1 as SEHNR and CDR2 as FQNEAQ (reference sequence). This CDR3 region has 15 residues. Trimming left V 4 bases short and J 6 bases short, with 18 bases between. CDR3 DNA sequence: TGTGCCAGCAGCTCCGGACAGATAAATCCCAAGACCCAGTACTTC. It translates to CASSSGQINPKTQYF.

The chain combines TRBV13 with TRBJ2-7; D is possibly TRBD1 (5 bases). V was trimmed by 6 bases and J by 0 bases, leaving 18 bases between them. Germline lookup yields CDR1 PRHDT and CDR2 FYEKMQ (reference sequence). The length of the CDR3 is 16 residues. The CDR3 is CASRGNAGKSSYEQYF. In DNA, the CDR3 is TGTGCCAGCAGGGGAAACGCAGGGAAGAGCTCCTACGAGCAGTACTTC.

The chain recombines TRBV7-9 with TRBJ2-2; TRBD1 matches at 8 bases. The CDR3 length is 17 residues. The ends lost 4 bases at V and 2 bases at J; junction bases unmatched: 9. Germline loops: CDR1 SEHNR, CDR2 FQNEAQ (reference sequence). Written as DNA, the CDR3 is TGTGCCAGCAGCTCCAATGACAGGGGCTACAACACCGGGGAGCTGTTTTTT. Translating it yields CASSSNDRGYNTGELFF.

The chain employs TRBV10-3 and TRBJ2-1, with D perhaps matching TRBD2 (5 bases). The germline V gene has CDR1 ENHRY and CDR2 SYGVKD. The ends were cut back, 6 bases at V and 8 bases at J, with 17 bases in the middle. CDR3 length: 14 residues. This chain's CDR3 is CAIRSVLARDEQFF. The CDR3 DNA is TGTGCCATCAGGAGCGTTCTAGCTCGGGATGAGCAGTTCTTC.

The CDR3 region has the DNA TGTGCCAGCAGCTACACCGGGGACAGGGGGCAATACGAGCAGTACTTC. It specifies CASSYTGDRGQYEQYF. The chain employs TRBV28 and TRBJ2-7; 12 positions match TRBD1. CDR1 and CDR2 from the germline V gene are MDHEN and SYDVKM. The CDR3 covers 16 residues. V lost 6 bases and J lost 4; bases outside the gene matches: 10.

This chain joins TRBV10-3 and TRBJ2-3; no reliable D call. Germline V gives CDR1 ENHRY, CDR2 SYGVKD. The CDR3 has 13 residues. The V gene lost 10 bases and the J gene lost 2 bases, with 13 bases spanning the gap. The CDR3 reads CATGSGYTDTQYF. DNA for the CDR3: TGTGCCACCGGATCTGGCTACACAGATACGCAGTATTTT.

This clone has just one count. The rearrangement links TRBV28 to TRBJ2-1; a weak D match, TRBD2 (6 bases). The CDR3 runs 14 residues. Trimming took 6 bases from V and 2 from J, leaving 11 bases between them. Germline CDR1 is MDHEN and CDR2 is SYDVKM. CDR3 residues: CASSLDYTYNEQFF. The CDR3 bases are TGTGCCAGCAGCCTGGACTATACCTACAATGAGCAGTTCTTC.

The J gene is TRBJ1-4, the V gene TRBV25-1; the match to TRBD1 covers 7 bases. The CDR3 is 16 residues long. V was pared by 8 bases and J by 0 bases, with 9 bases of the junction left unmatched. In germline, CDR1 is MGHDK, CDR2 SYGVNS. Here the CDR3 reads CASAGTESATNEKLFF. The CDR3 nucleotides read TGTGCCAGCGCGGGGACAGAAAGTGCAACTAATGAAAAACTGTTTTTT.

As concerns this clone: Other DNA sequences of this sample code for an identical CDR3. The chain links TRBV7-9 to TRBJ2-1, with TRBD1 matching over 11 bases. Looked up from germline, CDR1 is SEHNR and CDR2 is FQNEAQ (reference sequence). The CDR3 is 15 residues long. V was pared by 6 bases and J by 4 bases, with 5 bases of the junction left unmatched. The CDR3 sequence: CASSLGQGAYNEQFF. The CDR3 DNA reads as TGTGCCAGCAGTCTAGGACAGGGGGCATACAATGAGCAGTTCTTC.

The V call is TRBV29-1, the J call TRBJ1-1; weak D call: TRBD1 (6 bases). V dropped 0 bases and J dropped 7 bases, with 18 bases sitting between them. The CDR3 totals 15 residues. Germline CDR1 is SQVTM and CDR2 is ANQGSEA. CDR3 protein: CSVEDQEGVPFEAFF. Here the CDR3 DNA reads TGCAGCGTTGAAGATCAAGAGGGGGTACCCTTTGAAGCTTTCTTT.

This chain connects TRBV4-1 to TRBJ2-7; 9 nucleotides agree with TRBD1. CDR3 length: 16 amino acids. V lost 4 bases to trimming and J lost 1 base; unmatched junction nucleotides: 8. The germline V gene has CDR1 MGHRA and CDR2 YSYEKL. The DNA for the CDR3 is TGCGCCAGCAGCCGCCCAACCGGGACAGGGTCCTACGAGCAGTACTTC. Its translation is CASSRPTGTGSYEQYF.

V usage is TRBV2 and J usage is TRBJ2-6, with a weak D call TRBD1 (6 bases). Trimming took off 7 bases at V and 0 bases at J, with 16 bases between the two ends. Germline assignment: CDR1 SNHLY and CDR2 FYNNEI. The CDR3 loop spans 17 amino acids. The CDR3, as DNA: TGTGCCAGCACGTGGGACACCGCAAACTCTGGGGCCAACGTCCTGACTTTC. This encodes CASTWDTANSGANVLTF.

The CDR3 spells CASRDGGQETQYF. The CDR3 nucleotides read TGTGCCAGTAGAGACGGGGGTCAAGAGACCCAGTACTTC. The chain combines TRBV19 with TRBJ2-5, with D tentatively TRBD2 (6 bases). With 6 bases removed from V and 2 bases from J, the gap between germline ends came to 10 bases. This CDR3 comprises 13 residues. CDR1 is LNHDA, CDR2 SQIVND, per germline (reference sequence).

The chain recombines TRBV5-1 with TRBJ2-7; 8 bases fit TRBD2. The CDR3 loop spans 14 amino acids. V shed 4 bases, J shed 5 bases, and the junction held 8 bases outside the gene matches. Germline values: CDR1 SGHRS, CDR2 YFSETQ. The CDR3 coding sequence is TGCGCCAGCAGCCGAAGCGGGAGTGTCGACGAGCAGTACTTC. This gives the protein CASSRSGSVDEQYF.

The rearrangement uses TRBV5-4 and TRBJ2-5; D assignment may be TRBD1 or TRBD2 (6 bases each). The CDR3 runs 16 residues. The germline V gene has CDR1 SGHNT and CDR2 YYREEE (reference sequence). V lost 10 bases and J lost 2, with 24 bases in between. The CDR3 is CAFRPGRGVGQETQYF. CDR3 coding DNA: TGTGCCTTCCGGCCAGGTAGGGGGGTAGGGCAAGAGACCCAGTACTTC.

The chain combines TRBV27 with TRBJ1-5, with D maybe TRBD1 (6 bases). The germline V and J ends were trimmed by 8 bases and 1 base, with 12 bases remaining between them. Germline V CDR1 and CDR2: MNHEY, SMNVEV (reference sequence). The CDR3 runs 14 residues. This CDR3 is CASAYRASNQPQHF. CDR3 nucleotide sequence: TGTGCCAGCGCTTACAGGGCGAGCAATCAGCCCCAGCATTTT.

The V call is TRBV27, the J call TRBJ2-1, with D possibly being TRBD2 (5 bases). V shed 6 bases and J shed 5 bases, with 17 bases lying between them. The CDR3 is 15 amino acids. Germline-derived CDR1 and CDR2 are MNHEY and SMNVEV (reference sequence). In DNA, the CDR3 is TGTGCCAGCAGCCCCAGCGGCTATTTCCACAATGAGCAGTTCTTC. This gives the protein CASSPSGYFHNEQFF.

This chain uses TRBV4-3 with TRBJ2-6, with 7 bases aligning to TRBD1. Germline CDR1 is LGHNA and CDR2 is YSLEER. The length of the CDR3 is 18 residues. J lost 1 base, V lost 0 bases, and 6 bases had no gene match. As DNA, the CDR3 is TGCGCCAGCAGCCAAGACAAGACAGGGTTGTCTGGGGCCAACGTCCTGACTTTC. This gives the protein CASSQDKTGLSGANVLTF.